What follows are 5 T cell receptor beta chains derived from one specimen sequenced in a study of T cells in Graves' hyperthyroidism and ophthalmopathy. The CDR3 regions of TCR beta were amplified from RNA transcripts. HTBI primers were employed in a first-round RT-PCR of the TCR CDR3. TCRdb independently ran MiXCR on the multiplex PCR reads; one entry per CDR3 protein. The table has hundreds of thousands of distinct CDR3 sequences, roughly 15% seen once; the top ten hold roughly an eighth. Sequences were obtained from blood. These receptors all come from a man in his late teens or twenties with Graves' ophthalmopathy.

The rearrangement links TRBV13 to TRBJ2-2, with a weak D call TRBD2 (5 bases). The CDR3 is 14 residues long. The V gene's germline CDR1 is PRHDT and CDR2 FYEKMQ (reference sequence). V was shortened by 5 bases and J by 6 bases, with 13 bases between the two germline ends. The CDR3 nucleotides read TGTGCCAGCAGCCTCCCAAGGAGGTCCGGGGAGCTGTTTTTT. Amino acids: CASSLPRRSGELFF. The full variable domain, rest sourced from reference TRBV13 and TRBJ2-2, is AAGVIQSPRHLIKEKRETATLKCYPIPRHDTVYWYQQGPGQDPQFLISFYEKMQSDKGSIPDRFSAQQFSDYHSELNMSSLELGDSALYFCASSLPRRSGELFFGEGSRLTVL.

This clonotype has a handful of counts. The rearrangement joins TRBV5-1 to TRBJ2-7; the match to TRBD2 covers 11 bases. The CDR3 contains 20 residues. J lost 3 bases, V lost 1 base, and 18 bases had no gene match. Per germline, CDR1 SGHRS and CDR2 YFSETQ. The CDR3 DNA reads TGCGCCAGCAGCTTGTTTAAACTAGCGGGAGAGAGGGGGGGGAGCTACGAGCAGTACTTC. Translated, it gives CASSLFKLAGERGGSYEQYF.

This clonotype was counted at least ten times. CDR3 loop: CASSLSSGQGYGTYEQYF. Here the CDR3 DNA reads TGTGCCAGCAGCTTATCATCTGGACAGGGGTATGGGACCTACGAGCAGTACTTC. The rearrangement links TRBV7-9 to TRBJ2-7; the match to TRBD1 covers 9 bases. The CDR3 runs to 18 residues. Per germline, CDR1 SEHNR and CDR2 FQNEAQ (reference sequence). Trimming at V came to 2 bases and at J to 2 bases, leaving 13 bases not matched to a gene.

This clonotype occurred many times. The chain carries TRBV2 and TRBJ2-2, with a weak D call TRBD2 (6 bases). The germline V gene encodes CDR1 SNHLY and CDR2 FYNNEI. This CDR3 comprises 16 residues. Between the trimmed V and J ends, which lost 3 bases and 2 bases, there was a span of 13 bases. The CDR3 loop reads CASSEEAGTNTGELFF. In DNA form, the CDR3 reads TGTGCCAGCAGTGAGGAAGCGGGTACTAACACCGGGGAGCTGTTTTTT.

A word on this clonotype: A clone one base away is much larger, so this may be a read error. As the CDR3 is not closed by the conserved phenylalanine or tryptophan, this likely results from a read error. The rearrangement uses TRBV29-1 and TRBJ2-1, with 12 bases that match TRBD2. The CDR3 has 16 residues. The germline CDR1 and CDR2 sequences are SQVTM and ANQGSEA. Unmatched junction bases numbered 5, after V lost 3 bases and J lost 2 bases. CDR3 DNA sequence: TGCAGCGTTGAGGGACTAGCGGGCGCCGCCTACAATGAGCAGTTCCTC. It encodes CSVEGLAGAAYNEQFL.